This T cell receptor (beta chain) was obtained from a study of cytomegalovirus exposure and HLA in healthy donors. Study-wide results and limits: In a later analysis, productive TCRs from donors in an Asian-associated ancestry cluster reportedly carried fewer N-insertions than the cohort mean.

Between the trimmed V and J ends, which lost 6 bases and 1 base, there was a span of 6 bases. This CDR3 comprises 12 residues. Germline-derived CDR1 and CDR2 are ENHRY and SYGVKD. The PCR had 60 Vbeta and 13 Jbeta primers. Generated by immunoSEQ multiplex PCR, the TCRdb table keeps only in-frame clones and is missing some. The sample has around 150,000 clones, about three quarters seen once; the top ten hold about 6.8%. This clone has a handful of counts. Its antigen is unidentified. The sequencing sample was made of PBMCs. The receptor was derived from a man aged 35 to 55 in good health and CMV-seropositive. V and J are TRBV10-3 and TRBJ1-1, with a possible D match to TRBD1 (5 bases). DNA of the CDR3: TGTGCCATCAGCAGGGAGAACACTGAAGCTTTCTTT. Its translation is CAISRENTEAFF.